These 21 T cell receptor beta chains share one sample of origin, sequenced in a study of Ad26.COV2.S vaccination and SARS-CoV-2 variants. As to treatment: roughly 19 received Ad26.COV2.S at low or high dose, single or two shots; about 5 received placebo; per-sample allocation not given. It was on day 63 after the first vaccine or placebo injection that samples were taken. TCRdb keeps only in-frame clones here, not all; method: immunoSEQ multiplex PCR. The data contain hundreds of thousands of clones, roughly 90% of them singletons. The source was peripheral blood, collected in a trial of Ad26.COV2.S vaccine versus placebo. These receptors were taken from a person aged 18-60 years who received the Ad26.COV2.S COVID-19 vaccine or a placebo.

This clone was found a few times. CDR3 in DNA: TGTGCCAGCAGCCAAAGCGCAGTTAATCAGCCCCAGCATTTT. Translating it yields CASSQSAVNQPQHF. The chain couples TRBV3-1 (or the pseudogene TRBV3-2) to TRBJ1-5; D is unresolved. The CDR3 sequence is 14 residues long. The germline V gene encodes CDR1 LGHDT and CDR2 YNNKEL (reference sequence). Trimming cost V 2 bases and J 4 bases, with 9 bases left between them.

V gene TRBV27 combines with J gene TRBJ1-2; tentatively, D is TRBD1 (6 bases). Trimming removed 6 bases at V and 2 bases at J, with 13 bases between. The germline V gene encodes CDR1 MNHEY and CDR2 SMNVEV (reference sequence). This CDR3 region has 14 residues. The DNA of the CDR3 is TGTGCCAGCAGCTTCGGCAGGGGCAACTATGGCTACACCTTC. Protein product: CASSFGRGNYGYTF.

The chain carries TRBV6-5 and TRBJ1-4; D call uncertain. The CDR3 is 15 amino acids. The V gene lost 3 bases and the J gene lost 1 base, with 9 bases spanning the gap. Germline-derived CDR1 and CDR2 are MNHEY and SVGAGI. The CDR3 nucleotides read TGTGCCAGCAGTTATGCGGCAGGAACTAATGAAAAACTGTTTTTT. It encodes CASSYAAGTNEKLFF.

This clone was recorded only once. V usage is TRBV10-3 and J usage is TRBJ1-2; 12 bases align to TRBD1. Germline lookup yields CDR1 ENHRY and CDR2 SYGVKD. CDR3 length equals 16 residues. After removal of 6 bases from V and 0 bases from J, the junction contained 5 bases not matched to a gene. The CDR3 here is CAISGTGGDSNYGYTF. The CDR3 DNA follows: TGTGCCATCAGCGGGACAGGGGGCGATTCTAACTATGGCTACACCTTC.

V usage is TRBV5-1 and J usage is TRBJ2-2; 7 bases fit TRBD2. The CDR3 spans 14 residues. V dropped 4 bases and J dropped 4; count of bases not matched to a gene: 4. The germline V gene encodes CDR1 SGHRS and CDR2 YFSETQ. The CDR3 loop is CASSTGGTTGELFF. The CDR3 DNA follows: TGCGCCAGCAGCACCGGGGGGACCACCGGGGAGCTGTTTTTT.

V gene TRBV19 combines with J gene TRBJ1-5; possibly TRBD1 for D (6 bases). The germline V gene has CDR1 LNHDA and CDR2 SQIVND (reference sequence). Trimming took off 3 bases at V and 0 bases at J, with 15 bases between the two ends. The CDR3 contains 17 residues. The CDR3 DNA is TGTGCCAGTAGTATTAGCGGGGGCGTAAATAGCAATCAGCCCCAGCATTTT. Its protein is CASSISGGVNSNQPQHF. Full variable domain (missing parts from reference TRBV19 and TRBJ1-5): DGGITQSPKYLFRKEGQNVTLSCEQNLNHDAMYWYRQDPGQGLRLIYYSQIVNDFQKGDIAEGYSVSREKKESFPLTVTSAQKNPTAFYLCASSISGGVNSNQPQHFGDGTRLSIL.

The rearrangement uses TRBV6-4 and TRBJ2-5; no reliable D call. CDR1 and CDR2 from the germline V gene are MRHNA and SNTAGT. Trimming took off 4 bases at V and 1 base at J, with 7 bases between the two ends. The CDR3 runs 13 residues. CDR3 region: CASSVGPQETQYF. The CDR3 DNA follows: TGTGCCAGCAGTGTAGGGCCCCAAGAGACCCAGTACTTC.

The rearrangement links TRBV11-2 to TRBJ2-3; D uncertain. Germline loops: CDR1 SGHAT, CDR2 FQNNGV. The CDR3 has 13 residues. V lost 5 bases and J 0 bases, leaving 6 bases between the germline ends. The CDR3 bases are TGTGCCAGCAGCAACCCTAGCACAGATACGCAGTATTTT. Its translation is CASSNPSTDTQYF. Together with reference TRBV11-2 and TRBJ2-3, the CDR3 gives the full variable domain: EAGVAQSPRYKIIEKRQSVAFWCNPISGHATLYWYQQILGQGPKLLIQFQNNGVVDDSQLPKDRFSAERLKGVDSTLKIQPAKLEDSAVYLCASSNPSTDTQYFGPGTRLTVL.

The chain carries TRBV2 and TRBJ2-1; 12 bases are a match to TRBD2. The germline gives CDR1 SNHLY, CDR2 FYNNEI. There are 16 residues in the CDR3. The ends lost 6 bases at V and 9 bases at J; junction bases unmatched: 12. In nucleotides, the CDR3 is TGTGCCAGCAGCGCCGGGGGACTAGCGGGCATAGGTGAGCAGTTCTTC. It translates to CASSAGGLAGIGEQFF. Together with reference TRBV2 and TRBJ2-1, the CDR3 gives the full variable domain: EPEVTQTPSHQVTQMGQEVILRCVPISNHLYFYWYRQILGQKVEFLVSFYNNEISEKSEIFDDQFSVERPDGSNFTLKIRSTKLEDSAMYFCASSAGGLAGIGEQFFGPGTRLTVL.

The rearrangement uses TRBV15 and TRBJ1-1; D is unclear. The ends were cut back, 0 bases at V and 7 bases at J, with 12 bases in the middle. The germline V gene has CDR1 LNHNV and CDR2 YYDKDF (reference sequence). There are 14 residues in the CDR3. The chain's CDR3 is CATSRDDGTIEAFF. The CDR3 nucleotides are TGTGCCACCAGCAGAGACGACGGAACCATTGAAGCTTTCTTT.

This chain connects TRBV3-1 (or the pseudogene TRBV3-2) to TRBJ1-1, with D perhaps TRBD1 (6 bases). The V end lost 0 bases, the J end lost 12 bases, and 17 bases lay between the germline ends. The CDR3 is made up of 14 amino acids. Germline V CDR1 and CDR2: LGHDT, YNNKEL (reference sequence). Here the CDR3 reads CASSQEGWGGQTFF. The CDR3 DNA is TGTGCCAGCAGCCAAGAAGGATGGGGGGGGCAGACTTTCTTT.

CDR3 nucleotide sequence: TGTGCCAGCAGTTATAGCGGGCCCCTCGGGGAGACCCAGTACTTC. Its protein is CASSYSGPLGETQYF. The V gene is TRBV6-5, the J gene TRBJ2-5; TRBD2 aligns across 7 bases. J was trimmed by 5 bases and V by 3 bases; bases with no gene match: 9. The germline V gene encodes CDR1 MNHEY and CDR2 SVGAGI. The CDR3 consists of 15 residues.

The table lists this clone with a count of one. The chain combines TRBV5-1 with TRBJ2-5; TRBD1 matches at 10 bases. The CDR3 runs 19 residues. Unmatched junction bases numbered 21, after V lost 5 bases and J lost 5 bases. The germline V gene has CDR1 SGHRS and CDR2 YFSETQ. CDR3 amino acids: CASSLYRASSGTGDETQYF. The CDR3 DNA reads TGCGCCAGCAGTCTTTATAGGGCCTCCTCCGGGACAGGGGACGAGACCCAGTACTTC.

The chain links TRBV2 to TRBJ2-2; no definite D call. The V and J ends lost 1 base and 6 bases respectively, with 6 bases between them. Germline-derived CDR1 and CDR2 are SNHLY and FYNNEI. This CDR3 has 13 residues. CDR3 sequence: CASSEGRPGELFF. The CDR3 coding sequence is TGTGCCAGCAGTGAAGGGCGTCCCGGGGAGCTGTTTTTT.

This chain joins TRBV6-5 and TRBJ2-7, with D perhaps TRBD1 (7 bases). Per germline, CDR1 MNHEY and CDR2 SVGAGI. V was trimmed by 4 bases and J by 1 base, leaving 14 bases between them. The length of the CDR3 is 15 residues. The CDR3, as DNA: TGTGCCAGCAGTTTCGGCGCAGGGGGGTCCTACGAGCAGTACTTC. It translates to CASSFGAGGSYEQYF.

V is TRBV2 and J is TRBJ1-4; tentative D call: TRBD1 (5 bases). The germline V gene encodes CDR1 SNHLY and CDR2 FYNNEI. The CDR3 has 12 amino acids. The germline V and J ends were trimmed by 5 bases and 6 bases, with 7 bases remaining between them. The CDR3 sequence: CASSLRDEKLFF. CDR3 nucleotide sequence: TGTGCCAGCAGTCTCAGGGATGAAAAACTGTTTTTT.

This chain joins TRBV24-1 and TRBJ2-5; D ambiguous. The CDR3 contains 14 residues. V shed 3 bases and J shed 1 base, with 8 bases lying between them. CDR1 and CDR2 from the germline V gene are KGHDR and SFDVKD. The CDR3 sequence: CATSDRTVQETQYF. The CDR3 coding sequence is TGTGCCACCAGTGATCGGACGGTCCAAGAGACCCAGTACTTC.

This rearrangement joins TRBV24-1 to TRBJ2-5; D gene ambiguous. Trimming removed 4 bases from V and 4 bases from J, with 3 bases in between. The length of the CDR3 is 11 residues. CDR1 is KGHDR, CDR2 SFDVKD, per germline. CDR3 protein: CATSEGETQYF. As DNA, the CDR3 is TGTGCCACCAGTGAAGGAGAGACCCAGTACTTC.

V usage is TRBV14 and J usage is TRBJ1-1; perhaps TRBD1 as D (6 bases). Deletions cut 4 bases from V and 1 base from J, with 16 bases between. The CDR3 contains 16 residues. Germline CDR1 SGHDN, CDR2 FVKESK. CDR3 in amino acids: CASSPPGAGWNTEAFF. CDR3 sequence (DNA): TGTGCCAGCAGCCCACCGGGGGCAGGGTGGAACACTGAAGCTTTCTTT.

The chain employs TRBV7-9 and TRBJ2-7, with TRBD1 matching 7 bases. Trimming removed 8 bases from V and 2 bases from J; junction bases left unmatched: 9. The length of the CDR3 is 14 residues. CDR1 is SEHNR, CDR2 FQNEAQ, per germline (reference sequence). The CDR3 DNA is TGTGCCAGCGGAAGGGGGCGGAGAACCTACGAGCAGTACTTC. This sequence encodes CASGRGRRTYEQYF.

V gene TRBV9 combines with J gene TRBJ1-4, with 9 bases fitting TRBD1. The CDR3 totals 15 residues. Germline trimming cut 2 bases from V and 6 bases from J; bases unmatched to any gene: 5. Germline V gene data show CDR1 as SGDLS and CDR2 as YYNGEE. This CDR3 reads CASSVQGTGHEKLFF. The CDR3 DNA reads as TGTGCCAGCAGCGTTCAAGGGACAGGGCATGAAAAACTGTTTTTT.